This TCR beta chain came from a study of CD8 T cells in ankylosing spondylitis. Germline V CDR1 and CDR2: DFQATT, SNEGSKA (reference sequence). V was pared by 3 bases and J by 6 bases, with 4 bases between. The CDR3 has 10 amino acids. This clonotype was counted a few times. In TCRdb, the 5' RACE reads were re-called with MiXCR into one record per CDR3 protein. The sample shows approximately 220,000 distinct CDR3 sequences, roughly 26% of them seen only once. The chain uses TRBV20-1 and TRBJ2-3; D gene unclear. The clonotype was recovered from a male donor with ankylosing spondylitis or in good health (not recorded which). Sequencing was performed on blood, either unsorted or a sorted T cell fraction (not recorded which). The CDR3 loop reads CSARRDTQYF. In DNA form, the CDR3 reads TGCAGTGCTAGGAGGGATACGCAGTATTTT.